The source of this T cell receptor beta chain is a study of response to subunit inactivated influenza vaccine. This clonotype was observed at least ten times. As yet, its antigen is unknown. Study observations and caveats: It was suggested by the authors that few new T cells are recruited by each seasonal influenza vaccination.

MiXCR, run by TCRdb on the RT-PCR reads, gives a single entry per CDR3 protein. The repertoire holds 400,000 to 650,000 distinct CDR3 sequences, with approximately 7.8% as singletons. Germline loops: CDR1 LGHDT, CDR2 YNNKEL (reference sequence). J lost 1 base, V lost 4 bases, and 8 bases had no gene match. The CDR3 runs 19 residues. The clonotype originates from a man aged 50 to 69 who received an inactivated influenza vaccine. The V call is TRBV3-1, the J call TRBJ2-6; 12 nucleotides align to TRBD1. The source material was PBMCs from blood, sampled around 25 months after vaccination. For the CDR3, the DNA is TGTGCCAGCAGCCCCCTTGGGACAGGGGGCGCTTCTGGGGCCAACGTCCTGACTTTC. Protein product: CASSPLGTGGASGANVLTF.